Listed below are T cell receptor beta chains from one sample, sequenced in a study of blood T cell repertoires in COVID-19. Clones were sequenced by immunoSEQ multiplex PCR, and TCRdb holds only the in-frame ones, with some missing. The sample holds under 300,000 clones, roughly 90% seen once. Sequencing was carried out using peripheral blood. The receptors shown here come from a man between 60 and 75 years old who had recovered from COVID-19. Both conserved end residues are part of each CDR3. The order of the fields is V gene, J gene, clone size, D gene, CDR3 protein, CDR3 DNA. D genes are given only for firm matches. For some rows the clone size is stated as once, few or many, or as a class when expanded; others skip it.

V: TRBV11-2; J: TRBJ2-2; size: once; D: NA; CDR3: CASSLGVERGELFF; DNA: TGTGCCAGCAGCTTAGGGGTGGAGCGCGGGGAGCTGTTTTTT
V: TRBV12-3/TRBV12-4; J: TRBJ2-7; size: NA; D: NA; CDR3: CASSLRSYEQYF; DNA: TGTGCCAGCAGCCTTAGGAGTTACGAGCAGTACTTC
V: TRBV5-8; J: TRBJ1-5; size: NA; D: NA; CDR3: CASSSGVRVRQPQHF; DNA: TGTGCCAGCAGCTCGGGAGTGAGGGTCAGGCAGCCCCAGCATTTT
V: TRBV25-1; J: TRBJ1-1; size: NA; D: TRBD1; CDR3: CASSLGQGGTDEAFF; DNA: TGTGCCAGCAGTCTGGGACAGGGTGGAACCGATGAAGCTTTCTTT
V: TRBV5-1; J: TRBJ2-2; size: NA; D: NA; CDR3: CASSQTLQGPGELFF; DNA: TGCGCCAGCAGCCAAACCCTACAGGGACCCGGGGAGCTGTTTTTT
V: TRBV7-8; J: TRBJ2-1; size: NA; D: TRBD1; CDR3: CASSLVGGYEQFF; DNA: TGTGCCAGCAGCTTAGTAGGGGGCTATGAGCAGTTCTTC
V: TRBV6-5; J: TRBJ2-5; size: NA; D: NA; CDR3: CASKPGDRETQYF; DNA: TGTGCCAGCAAGCCGGGGGACCGGGAGACCCAGTACTTC
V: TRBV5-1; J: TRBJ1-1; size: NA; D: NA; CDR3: CASSFSRGYTEAFF; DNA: TGCGCCAGCAGCTTCTCCAGGGGCTATACTGAAGCTTTCTTT
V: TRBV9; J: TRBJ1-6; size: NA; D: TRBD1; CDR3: CASSDYRGQRSPLHF; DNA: TGTGCCAGCAGCGACTACAGGGGGCAGAGATCACCCCTCCACTTT
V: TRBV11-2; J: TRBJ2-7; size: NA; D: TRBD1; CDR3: CASSSGDRGPYEQYF; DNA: TGTGCCAGCAGCTCGGGGGACAGGGGGCCCTACGAGCAGTACTTC
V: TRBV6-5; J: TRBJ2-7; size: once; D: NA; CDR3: CAALGAPSFSYEQYF; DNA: TGTGCCGCCCTTGGAGCTCCCTCCTTCTCCTACGAGCAGTACTTC
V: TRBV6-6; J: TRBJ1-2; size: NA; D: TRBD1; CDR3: CASRTDRGANYGYTF; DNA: TGTGCCAGCAGAACGGACAGGGGCGCTAACTATGGCTACACCTTC
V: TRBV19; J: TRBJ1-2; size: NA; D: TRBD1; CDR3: CASSQKDRRIYGYTF; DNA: TGTGCCAGTAGTCAAAAGGACAGGAGAATCTATGGCTACACCTTC
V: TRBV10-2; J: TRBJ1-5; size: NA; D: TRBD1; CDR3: CASSRKGGDNQPQHF; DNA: TGCGCCAGCAGTCGGAAAGGGGGCGACAATCAGCCCCAGCATTTT
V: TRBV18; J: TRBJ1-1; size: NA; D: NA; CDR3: CASSPVAGQGTEAFF; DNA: TGTGCCAGCTCACCAGTAGCAGGGCAGGGCACTGAAGCTTTCTTT
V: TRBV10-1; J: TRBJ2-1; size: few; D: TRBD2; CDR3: CASSQTSGGWNEQFF; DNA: TGCGCCAGCAGTCAGACTAGCGGGGGGTGGAATGAGCAGTTCTTC
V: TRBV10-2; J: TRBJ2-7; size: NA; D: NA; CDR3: CASSPQGGTFSYEQYF; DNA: TGCGCCAGCAGTCCACAGGGGGGGACCTTCTCCTACGAGCAGTACTTC
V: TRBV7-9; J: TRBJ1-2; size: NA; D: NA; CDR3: CASSLAWGQYHGYTF; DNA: TGTGCCAGCAGCTTAGCGTGGGGGCAGTATCATGGCTACACCTTC
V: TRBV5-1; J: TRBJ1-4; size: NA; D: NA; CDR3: CASSFGRGDEKLFF; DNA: TGCGCCAGCAGCTTTGGGAGGGGTGATGAAAAACTGTTTTTT
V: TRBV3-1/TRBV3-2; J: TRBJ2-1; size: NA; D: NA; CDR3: CASRGAGVSNEQFF; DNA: TGTGCCAGCAGGGGGGCGGGCGTTAGTAATGAGCAGTTCTTC
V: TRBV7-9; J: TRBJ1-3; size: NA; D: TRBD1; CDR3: CASSLGQGFGNTIYF; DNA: TGTGCCAGCAGCTTGGGACAGGGGTTTGGAAACACCATATATTTT
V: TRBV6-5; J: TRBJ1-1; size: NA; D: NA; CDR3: CASSYRGNTEAFF; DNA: TGTGCCAGCAGTTACCGGGGGAACACTGAAGCTTTCTTT
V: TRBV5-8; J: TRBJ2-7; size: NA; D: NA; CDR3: CASSFEGLQGYEQYF; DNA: TGTGCCAGCAGCTTCGAAGGGTTGCAGGGCTACGAGCAGTACTTC
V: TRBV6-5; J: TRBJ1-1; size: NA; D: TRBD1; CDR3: CASSLNRGSTEAFF; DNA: TGTGCCAGCAGTTTAAACAGGGGAAGCACTGAAGCTTTCTTT
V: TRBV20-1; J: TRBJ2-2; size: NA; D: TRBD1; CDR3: CSASSTGEELFF; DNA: TGCAGTGCTAGTTCGACAGGGGAAGAGCTGTTTTTT
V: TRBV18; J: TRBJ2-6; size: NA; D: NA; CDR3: CASSPYWGRGYSGANVLTF; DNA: TGTGCCAGCTCACCATATTGGGGCAGGGGCTACTCTGGGGCCAACGTCCTGACTTTC
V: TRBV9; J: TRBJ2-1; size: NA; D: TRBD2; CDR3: CASSVVATSGGVDEQFF; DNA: TGTGCCAGCAGCGTAGTCGCGACTAGCGGGGGCGTGGATGAGCAGTTCTTC
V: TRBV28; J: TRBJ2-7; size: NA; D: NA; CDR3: CASSTRADGGEQYF; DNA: TGTGCCAGCAGTACCAGGGCTGACGGTGGCGAGCAGTACTTC
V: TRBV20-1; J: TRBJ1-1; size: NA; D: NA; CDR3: CSASRELRLNTEAFF; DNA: TGCAGTGCTAGTCGGGAGCTGCGATTGAACACTGAAGCTTTCTTT
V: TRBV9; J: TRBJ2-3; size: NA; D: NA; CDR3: CASSESLATDTQYF; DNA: TGTGCCAGCAGTGAATCCCTAGCCACAGATACGCAGTATTTT
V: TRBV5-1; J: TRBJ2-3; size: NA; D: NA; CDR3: CASSLSSRTDTQYF; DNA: TGCGCCAGCAGCTTATCGAGCCGCACAGATACGCAGTATTTT
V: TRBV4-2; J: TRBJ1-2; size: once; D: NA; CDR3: CASSQDQVVGQGYGYTF; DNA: TGTGCCAGCAGCCAAGATCAGGTGGTAGGGCAGGGCTATGGCTACACCTTC
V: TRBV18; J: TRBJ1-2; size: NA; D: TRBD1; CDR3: CASSPNRGNYGYTF; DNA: TGTGCCAGCTCACCGAACAGGGGAAACTATGGCTACACCTTC
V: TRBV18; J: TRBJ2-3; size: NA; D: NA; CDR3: CASCYQGSTDTQYF; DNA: TGTGCCAGCTGTTACCAGGGGAGCACAGATACGCAGTATTTT
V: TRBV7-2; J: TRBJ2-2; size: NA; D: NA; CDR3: CASIATGELFF; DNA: TGTGCCAGCATTGCGACCGGGGAGCTGTTTTTT
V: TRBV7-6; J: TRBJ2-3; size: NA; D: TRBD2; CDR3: CASSTPGLAGGLLTDTQYF; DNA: TGTGCCAGCAGCACTCCGGGACTAGCGGGGGGGCTCTTAACAGATACGCAGTATTTT
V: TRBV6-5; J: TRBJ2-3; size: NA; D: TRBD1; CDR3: CASTGTATDTQYF; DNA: TGTGCCAGCACCGGGACAGCCACAGATACGCAGTATTTT
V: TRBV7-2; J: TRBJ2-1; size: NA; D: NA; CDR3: CASSLAAQQGEQFF; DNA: TGTGCCAGCAGCTTAGCCGCCCAGCAGGGTGAGCAGTTCTTC
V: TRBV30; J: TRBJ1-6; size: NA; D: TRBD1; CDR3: CAFARITGGGLGSYNSPLHF; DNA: TGTGCCTTCGCCCGCATAACAGGGGGCGGTCTGGGGTCCTATAATTCACCCCTCCACTTT
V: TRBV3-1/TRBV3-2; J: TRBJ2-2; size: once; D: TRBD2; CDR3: CASSPPRGGRTGELFF; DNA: TGTGCCAGCAGCCCCCCCCGGGGGGGGCGGACCGGGGAGCTGTTTTTT
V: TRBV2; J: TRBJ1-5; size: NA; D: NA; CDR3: CASSEVRSRSNQPQHF; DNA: TGTGCCAGCAGTGAAGTCCGGTCGCGGAGCAATCAGCCCCAGCATTTT
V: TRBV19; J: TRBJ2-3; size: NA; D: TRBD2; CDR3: CASSIWRGGTDTQYF; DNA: TGTGCCAGTAGTATATGGCGGGGGGGCACAGATACGCAGTATTTT
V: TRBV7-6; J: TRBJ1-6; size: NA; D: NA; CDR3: CASSSRISRGDSPLHF; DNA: TGTGCCAGCAGCTCTAGAATCAGTCGGGGGGATTCACCCCTCCACTTT
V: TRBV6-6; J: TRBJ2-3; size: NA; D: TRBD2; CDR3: CASSRLAGTSTDTQYF; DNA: TGTGCCAGCAGTCGACTAGCGGGAACTAGCACAGATACGCAGTATTTT
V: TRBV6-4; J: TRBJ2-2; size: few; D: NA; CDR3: CASKSGLHTGELFF; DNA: TGTGCCAGCAAAAGCGGACTCCACACCGGGGAGCTGTTTTTT
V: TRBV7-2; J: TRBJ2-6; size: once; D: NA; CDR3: CASSLSGVWANVLTF; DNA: TGTGCCAGCAGCTTATCCGGGGTATGGGCCAACGTCCTGACTTTC
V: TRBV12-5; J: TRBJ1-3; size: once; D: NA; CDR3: CASGIWGPGNTIYF; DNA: TGTGCTAGTGGGATATGGGGGCCAGGAAACACCATATATTTT
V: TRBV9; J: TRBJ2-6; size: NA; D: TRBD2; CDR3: CASSERTSPYSGANVLTF; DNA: TGTGCCAGCAGCGAGCGGACTAGCCCTTACTCTGGGGCCAACGTCCTGACTTTC
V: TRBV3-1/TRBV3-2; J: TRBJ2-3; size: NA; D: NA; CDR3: CASSQTIISAADTQYF; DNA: TGTGCCAGCAGCCAGACTATAATTTCCGCCGCAGATACGCAGTATTTT
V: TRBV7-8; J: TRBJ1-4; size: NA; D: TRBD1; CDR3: CASSLAGTGEEKLFF; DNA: TGTGCCAGCAGCTTAGCCGGGACAGGGGAAGAAAAACTGTTTTTT
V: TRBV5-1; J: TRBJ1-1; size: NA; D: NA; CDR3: CASSPGRMNTEAFF; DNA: TGCGCCAGCAGCCCGGGTCGAATGAACACTGAAGCTTTCTTT
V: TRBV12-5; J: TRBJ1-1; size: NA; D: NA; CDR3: CASGPGGTEAFF; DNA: TGTGCTAGTGGACCCGGGGGGACTGAAGCTTTCTTT
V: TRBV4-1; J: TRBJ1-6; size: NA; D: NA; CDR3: CASSQEVASWGSPLHF; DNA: TGCGCCAGCAGCCAAGAAGTAGCATCCTGGGGCTCACCCCTCCACTTT
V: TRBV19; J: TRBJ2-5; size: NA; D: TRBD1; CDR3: CASSIQGARETQYF; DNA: TGTGCCAGTAGTATCCAGGGGGCTCGGGAGACCCAGTACTTC
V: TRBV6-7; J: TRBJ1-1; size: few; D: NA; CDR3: CASSSGEWTEAFF; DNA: TGTGCCAGCAGTTCTGGAGAGTGGACTGAAGCTTTCTTT
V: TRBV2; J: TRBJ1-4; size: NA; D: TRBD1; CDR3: CASSRPGQGEKLFF; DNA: TGTGCCAGCAGCCGCCCGGGACAGGGAGAAAAACTGTTTTTT
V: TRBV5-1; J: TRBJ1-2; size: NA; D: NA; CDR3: CASSLGPGGADYGYTF; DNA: TGCGCCAGCAGCTTGGGTCCCGGAGGGGCAGACTATGGCTACACCTTC
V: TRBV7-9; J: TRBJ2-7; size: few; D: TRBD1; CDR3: CASSLRGQGSYEQYF; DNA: TGTGCCAGCAGCTTAAGGGGACAGGGGTCCTACGAGCAGTACTTC
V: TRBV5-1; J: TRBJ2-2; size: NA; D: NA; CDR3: CASSWSSAPNTGELFF; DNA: TGCGCCAGCAGCTGGTCTAGCGCCCCGAACACCGGGGAGCTGTTTTTT